This T cell receptor (beta chain) was retrieved from a study of T cells in Graves' hyperthyroidism and ophthalmopathy. Overall study results and limits: The majority of expanded thyroid clonotypes above 0.001 also appeared in blood.

RNA transcripts gave rise to amplified TCR beta CDR3 regions. A first-round RT-PCR of the TCR CDR3 used the HTBI primer set. Using its own MiXCR run on the multiplex PCR reads, TCRdb lists one record per CDR3 protein. Of 250,000 to 300,000 distinct CDR3 sequences listed, around a fifth are singletons. The PBMCs studied were ones that came from roughly 9.4 ml fresh peripheral blood. This clonotype has just a few counts. The antigen is unknown. The V gene lost 5 bases and the J gene lost 6 bases, with 16 bases spanning the gap. Germline CDR1 is MNHEY and CDR2 is SMNVEV (reference sequence). CDR3 length: 14 amino acids.

V gene TRBV27 combines with J gene TRBJ1-1; D might be TRBD1 (5 bases). Sequenced: blood. The TCR originated in a man aged 50-59 years with Graves' ophthalmopathy. CDR3 DNA sequence: TGTGCCAGCAGTAGATTGGGACCTTTGGCTGAAGCTTTCTTT. Translated: CASSRLGPLAEAFF.